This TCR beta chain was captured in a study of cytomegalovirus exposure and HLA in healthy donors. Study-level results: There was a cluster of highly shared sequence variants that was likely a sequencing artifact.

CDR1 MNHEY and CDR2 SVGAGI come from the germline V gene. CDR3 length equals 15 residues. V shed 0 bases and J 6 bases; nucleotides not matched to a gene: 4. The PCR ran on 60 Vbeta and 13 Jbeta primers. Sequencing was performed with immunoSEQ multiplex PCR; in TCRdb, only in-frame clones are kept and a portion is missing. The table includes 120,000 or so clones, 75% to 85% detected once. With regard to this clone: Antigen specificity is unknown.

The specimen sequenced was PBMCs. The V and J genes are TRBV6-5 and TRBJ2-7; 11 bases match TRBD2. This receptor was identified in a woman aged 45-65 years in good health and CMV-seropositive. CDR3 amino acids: CASSYSGLAAAEQYF. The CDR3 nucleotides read TGTGCCAGCAGTTACTCGGGACTAGCGGCCGCCGAGCAGTACTTC.